The next 25 T cell receptor beta chains were all read from a single sample in a study of blood T cell repertoires in COVID-19. Repertoires were generated with immunoSEQ multiplex PCR, while TCRdb's copy carries only in-frame clones and drops some. Here the sample spans 200,000 to 300,000 clones, 85% being singletons. Source material: peripheral blood. The receptors shown here come from a woman aged 60-75 years with active or convalescent COVID-19.

CDR3 protein: CSASAGTTNTEAFF. In DNA form, the CDR3 reads TGCAGCGCCTCCGCCGGGACAACGAACACTGAAGCTTTCTTT. The rearrangement uses TRBV29-1 and TRBJ1-1; D possibly corresponds to TRBD1 (6 bases). Trimming removed 7 bases from V and 1 base from J, with 16 bases in between. CDR1 is SQVTM and CDR2 is ANQGSEA in the germline V gene. The CDR3 contains 14 residues.

V is TRBV6-5 and J is TRBJ1-6; D gene unclear. The CDR3 has 13 amino acids. Germline loops: CDR1 MNHEY, CDR2 SVGAGI. Trimming cost V 6 bases and J 13 bases, with 16 bases left between them. In nucleotides, the CDR3 is TGTGCCAGCAGCCGTTCCCAATCAACTCCCCTCCACTTT. It is translated as CASSRSQSTPLHF.

The rearrangement links TRBV7-2 to TRBJ1-1; maybe TRBD1 (6 bases). V shed 1 base and J shed 7 bases, with 16 bases lying between them. Germline V gene sequence: CDR1 SGHTA, CDR2 FQGNSA. The CDR3 runs to 15 residues. The DNA for the CDR3 is TGTGCCAGCAGCTTAGAACCCCAGGGGAAGTTTGAAGCTTTCTTT. It specifies CASSLEPQGKFEAFF.

The V and J genes are TRBV3-1 (or the pseudogene TRBV3-2) and TRBJ1-2; D is perhaps TRBD1 (5 bases). The CDR3 length is 15 residues. Trimming left V 0 bases short and J 3 bases short, with 11 bases between. The germline CDR1 and CDR2 sequences are LGHDT and YNNKEL (reference sequence). CDR3 sequence (DNA): TGTGCCAGCAGCCAAGATGGCGGGGCGGACTATGGCTACACCTTC. Protein sequence: CASSQDGGADYGYTF.

This clone occurred many times. This same CDR3 is encoded by further DNA sequences in the sample. The CDR3 loop reads CASSFSGFEKLFF. The CDR3 nucleotides are TGTGCCAGCAGTTTTTCGGGGTTTGAAAAACTGTTTTTT. The chain links TRBV27 to TRBJ1-4; D ambiguous. The V gene lost 3 bases and the J gene lost 7 bases, with 9 bases spanning the gap. This CDR3 spans 13 amino acids. Germline V CDR1 and CDR2: MNHEY, SMNVEV (reference sequence).

The chain joins TRBV11-2 to TRBJ2-1; D might be TRBD2 (6 bases). The CDR3 spans 14 residues. Germline loops: CDR1 SGHAT, CDR2 FQNNGV. V lost 5 bases and J lost 2, with 10 bases in between. The CDR3 is CASSRLVAYNEQFF. DNA for the CDR3: TGTGCCAGCAGCCGACTAGTGGCCTACAATGAGCAGTTCTTC. Based on the CDR3 plus reference TRBV11-2 and TRBJ2-1, the full variable domain is EAGVAQSPRYKIIEKRQSVAFWCNPISGHATLYWYQQILGQGPKLLIQFQNNGVVDDSQLPKDRFSAERLKGVDSTLKIQPAKLEDSAVYLCASSRLVAYNEQFFGPGTRLTVL.

This clone has just one count. The genes are TRBV4-1 and TRBJ1-4; D may be TRBD1 (5 bases). Germline CDR1 MGHRA, CDR2 YSYEKL. The CDR3 totals 15 residues. Trimming stripped 4 bases from V and 8 bases from J, with 17 bases between. In nucleotides, the CDR3 is TGCGCCAGCAGCCGGCCTGGGGGAGGGGACGAAAAACTGTTTTTT. Translation gives CASSRPGGGDEKLFF.

This clone has only one observation. The rearrangement links TRBV13 to TRBJ2-7, with TRBD2 matching 7 bases. Germline V CDR1 and CDR2: PRHDT, FYEKMQ (reference sequence). This CDR3 comprises 16 residues. V shed 0 bases and J 1 base; nucleotides not matched to a gene: 6. The CDR3 region is CASSLGGRGLSYEQYV. The CDR3 DNA reads TGTGCCAGCAGCTTAGGAGGGAGGGGTTTGTCCTACGAGCAGTACGTC.

The chain links TRBV28 to TRBJ2-4; TRBD2 might be the D (6 bases). V lost 2 bases, J lost 1 base, and 9 bases lay in between. Germline lookup yields CDR1 MDHEN and CDR2 SYDVKM. The CDR3 is 15 amino acids. The chain's CDR3 is CASSLGGSAKNIQYF. DNA for the CDR3: TGTGCCAGCAGTTTAGGGGGGTCGGCCAAAAACATTCAGTACTTC.

This CDR3 reads CAKGLAGASKNIQYF. The CDR3 nucleotides read TGTGCCAAAGGACTAGCGGGAGCTAGCAAAAACATTCAGTACTTC. The V gene is TRBV2, the J gene TRBJ2-4; 13 nucleotides agree with TRBD2. V dropped 10 bases and J dropped 3; count of bases not matched to a gene: 6. The CDR3 is 15 residues long. Germline loops: CDR1 SNHLY, CDR2 FYNNEI.

The sample holds one count of this clone. The rearrangement uses TRBV28 and TRBJ1-2, with 12 bases matching TRBD1. This CDR3 has 14 residues. The ends lost 5 bases at V and 3 bases at J; junction bases unmatched: 1. Germline V gives CDR1 MDHEN, CDR2 SYDVKM. CDR3: CASSGTGGYYGYTF. The CDR3, as DNA: TGTGCCAGCAGTGGGACAGGGGGCTACTATGGCTACACCTTC.

The chain combines TRBV2 with TRBJ2-5, with D perhaps TRBD2 (6 bases). The CDR3 loop spans 13 amino acids. Trimming cost V 6 bases and J 5 bases, with 13 bases left between them. CDR1 is SNHLY and CDR2 is FYNNEI in the germline V gene. The CDR3 DNA follows: TGTGCCAGCAGACCGGGGGTACTGGAGACCCAGTACTTC. Its translation is CASRPGVLETQYF.

This clone was observed once. The chain uses TRBV30 and TRBJ2-3; D is possibly TRBD1 (5 bases). V dropped 3 bases and J dropped 2 bases, with 15 bases sitting between them. There are 15 residues in the CDR3. Germline values: CDR1 GTSNPN, CDR2 SVGIG (reference sequence). CDR3 nucleotides: TGTGCCTGGAGCCTCGGAGACAGAACCACAGATACGCAGTATTTT. This codes for CAWSLGDRTTDTQYF.

This clone occurred a few times. The chain carries TRBV5-6 and TRBJ2-7; possibly TRBD1 for D (5 bases). The CDR3 covers 14 residues. Germline V gene sequence: CDR1 SGHDT, CDR2 YYEEEE. Between the trimmed V and J ends, which lost 4 bases and 4 bases, there was a span of 15 bases. CDR3 sequence reads: CASSPTLGHYEQYF. The CDR3 coding sequence is TGTGCCAGCAGCCCTACACTCGGACATTACGAGCAGTACTTC. Together with reference TRBV5-6 and TRBJ2-7, the CDR3 gives the full variable domain: DAGVTQSPTHLIKTRGQQVTLRCSPKSGHDTVSWYQQALGQGPQFIFQYYEEEERQRGNFPDRFSGHQFPNYSSELNVNALLLGDSALYLCASSPTLGHYEQYFGPGTRLTVT.

The chain employs TRBV3-1 (or the pseudogene TRBV3-2) and TRBJ2-1; D is possibly TRBD2 (6 bases). This CDR3 comprises 17 residues. Germline CDR1 LGHDT, CDR2 YNNKEL (reference sequence). The ends were cut back, 1 base at V and 0 bases at J, with 13 bases in the middle. The DNA for the CDR3 is TGTGCCAGCAGCCAAGGGAGAGCGGGCAGCTCCTACAATGAGCAGTTCTTC. Protein sequence: CASSQGRAGSSYNEQFF.

The chain couples TRBV6-6 to TRBJ1-5; the D is unclear. Germline V CDR1 and CDR2: MNHNY, SVGAGI (reference sequence). This CDR3 contains 16 residues. Trimming stripped 1 base from V and 7 bases from J, with 17 bases between. This chain's CDR3 is CASSYLGGPAGQPQHF. In nucleotides, the CDR3 is TGTGCCAGCAGTTACTTGGGTGGTCCGGCGGGGCAGCCCCAGCATTTT.

The CDR3 DNA follows: TGTGCCAGCAGATGGGACAGTGGGGGGGAGACCCAGTACTTC. This encodes CASRWDSGGETQYF. The chain joins TRBV2 to TRBJ2-5, with D possibly TRBD1 on 7 matching bases. The germline gives CDR1 SNHLY, CDR2 FYNNEI. This CDR3 comprises 14 residues. The germline V and J ends were trimmed by 6 bases and 5 bases, with 16 bases remaining between them.

This chain uses TRBV27 with TRBJ2-7; 9 bases line up with TRBD2. The V segment lost 2 bases and the J segment 3 bases; nucleotides outside the gene matches: 5. The CDR3 consists of 15 residues. Germline V gene lookup returns CDR1 MNHEY and CDR2 SMNVEV (reference sequence). The DNA for the CDR3 is TGTGCCAGCAGTTTAGGGCTAGCGGGGCACTACGAGCAGTACTTC. It translates to CASSLGLAGHYEQYF.

This chain links TRBV9 with TRBJ2-3; 9 bases are shared with TRBD2. V shed 0 bases, J shed 2 bases, and the junction held 4 bases outside the gene matches. CDR3 length: 16 residues. Germline lookup yields CDR1 SGDLS and CDR2 YYNGEE. CDR3 protein: CASSVESGRFTDTQYF. As DNA, the CDR3 is TGTGCCAGCAGCGTAGAGAGCGGGAGGTTCACAGATACGCAGTATTTT.

The chain links TRBV7-2 to TRBJ1-5; TRBD1 matches at 10 bases. Germline V gene sequence: CDR1 SGHTA, CDR2 FQGNSA. The CDR3 has 15 amino acids. The trim removed 2 bases at V and 5 bases at J, leaving 3 bases unmatched. The CDR3 region has the DNA TGTGCCAGCAGCTTAAGGACAGGGGGTGATCAGCCCCAGCATTTT. It yields the protein CASSLRTGGDQPQHF.

V and J are TRBV6-5 and TRBJ2-7; 11 bases are shared with TRBD1. The germline gives CDR1 MNHEY, CDR2 SVGAGI. CDR3 length: 15 amino acids. J gave up 2 bases and V 5 bases, and 5 bases lay outside the gene matches. CDR3 DNA: TGTGCCAGCAGTAGGGACAGGGGGTCTCCCTACGAGCAGTACTTC. As protein: CASSRDRGSPYEQYF.

The chain carries TRBV3-1 (or the pseudogene TRBV3-2) and TRBJ2-3, with 9 nucleotides matching TRBD2. CDR1 is LGHDT, CDR2 YNNKEL, per germline (reference sequence). This CDR3 has 17 residues. V trimming: 4 bases; J trimming: 2 bases; junction bases outside the gene matches: 10. CDR3 region: CASSPRGASGTTDTQYF. The CDR3 coding sequence is TGTGCCAGCAGCCCAAGAGGAGCTAGCGGGACCACAGATACGCAGTATTTT.

This sequence joins TRBV19 and TRBJ2-1; the match to TRBD1 covers 7 bases. The CDR3 spans 15 residues. V trimming: 5 bases; J trimming: 6 bases; junction bases outside the gene matches: 10. Looked up from germline, CDR1 is LNHDA and CDR2 is SQIVND (reference sequence). The DNA of the CDR3 is TGTGCCAGTAGTGGAGTACAGGGGTTTTCCAATGAGCAGTTCTTC. This gives the protein CASSGVQGFSNEQFF.

The chain joins TRBV4-1 to TRBJ1-2; weak D call: TRBD1 (5 bases). The CDR3 is 15 amino acids. Germline V gene sequence: CDR1 MGHRA, CDR2 YSYEKL. Between the trimmed V and J ends, which lost 1 base and 4 bases, there was a span of 13 bases. The CDR3 is CASSQGFGGVYGYTF. CDR3 sequence (DNA): TGCGCCAGCAGCCAAGGGTTCGGGGGAGTCTATGGCTACACCTTC.

This clone has a handful of counts. CDR3 in DNA: TGTGCCAGCTCCATACAGGGGTACACTGAAGCTTTCTTT. Translation: CASSIQGYTEAFF. The chain combines TRBV18 with TRBJ1-1; TRBD1 matches 7 bases. The CDR3 is made up of 13 amino acids. Germline trimming cut 6 bases from V and 3 bases from J; bases unmatched to any gene: 4. From germline, CDR1 is KGHSH and CDR2 LQKENI.